This TCR beta chain was sequenced for a study of blood T cell repertoires in COVID-19. The wider study: The analysed material was cDNA or gDNA that came from T cells, B-cell-depleted T cells, or PBMCs.

The CDR3 spans 17 residues. V shed 0 bases, J shed 3 bases, and the junction held 2 bases outside the gene matches. The germline gives CDR1 SEHNR, CDR2 FQNEAQ (reference sequence). This clone was seen only a few times. Clones were sequenced by immunoSEQ multiplex PCR, and TCRdb holds only the in-frame ones, with some missing. Among fewer than 85,000 clones, under 90% were seen once, and the ten largest hold about 3.9%. The receptor was derived from a woman aged 60 to 75 with acute or convalescent COVID-19. V and J are TRBV7-9 and TRBJ2-3; the match to TRBD2 covers 14 bases. Material for sequencing was peripheral blood. The CDR3 DNA follows: TGTGCCAGCAGCTTAGCCGGGACTAGCGGGGGAACAGATACGCAGTATTTT. Amino acid sequence: CASSLAGTSGGTDTQYF. Combining the CDR3 with reference TRBV7-9 and TRBJ2-3 gives the whole variable domain DTGVSQNPRHKITKRGQNVTFRCDPISEHNRLYWYRQTLGQGPEFLTYFQNEAQLEKSRLLSDRFSAERPKGSFSTLEIQRTEQGDSAMYLCASSLAGTSGGTDTQYFGPGTRLTVL.